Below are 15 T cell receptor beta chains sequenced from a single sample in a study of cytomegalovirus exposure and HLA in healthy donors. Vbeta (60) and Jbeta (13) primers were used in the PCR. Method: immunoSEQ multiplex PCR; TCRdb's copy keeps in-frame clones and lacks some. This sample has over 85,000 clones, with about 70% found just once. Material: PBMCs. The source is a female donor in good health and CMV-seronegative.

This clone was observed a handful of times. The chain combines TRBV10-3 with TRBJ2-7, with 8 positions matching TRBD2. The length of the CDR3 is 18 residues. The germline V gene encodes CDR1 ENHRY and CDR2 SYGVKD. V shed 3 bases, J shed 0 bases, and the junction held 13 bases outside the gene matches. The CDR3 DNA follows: TGTGCCATCAGTGACATTCTCCCATCTAGCGGGTACTCCTACGAGCAGTACTTC. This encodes CAISDILPSSGYSYEQYF.

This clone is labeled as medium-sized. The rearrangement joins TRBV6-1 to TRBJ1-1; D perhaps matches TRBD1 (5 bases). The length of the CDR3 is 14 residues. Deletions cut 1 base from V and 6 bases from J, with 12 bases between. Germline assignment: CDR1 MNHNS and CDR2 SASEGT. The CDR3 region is CASSEGGGGSEAFF. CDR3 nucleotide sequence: TGTGCCAGCAGTGAAGGTGGGGGGGGTTCTGAAGCTTTCTTT.

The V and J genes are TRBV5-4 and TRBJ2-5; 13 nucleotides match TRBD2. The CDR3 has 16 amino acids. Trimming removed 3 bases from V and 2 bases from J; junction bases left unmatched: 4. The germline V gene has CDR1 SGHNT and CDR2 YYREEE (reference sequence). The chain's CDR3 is CASSSGLAGVQETQYF. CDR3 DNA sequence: TGTGCCAGCAGCTCAGGACTAGCGGGGGTACAAGAGACCCAGTACTTC.

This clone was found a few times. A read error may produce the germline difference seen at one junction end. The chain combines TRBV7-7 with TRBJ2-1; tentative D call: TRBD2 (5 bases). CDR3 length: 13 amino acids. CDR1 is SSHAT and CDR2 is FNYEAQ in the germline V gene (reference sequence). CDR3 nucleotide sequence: TGTGCTAGCAGCTCTCTTCGGGGAGATGAGCAGTTCTTC. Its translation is CASSSLRGDEQFF. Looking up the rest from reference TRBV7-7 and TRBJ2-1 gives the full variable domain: GAGVSQSPRYKVTKRGQDVTLRCDPISSHATLYWYQQALGQGPEFLTYFNYEAQPDKSGLPSDRFSAERPEGSISTLTIQRTEQRDSAMYRCASSSLRGDEQFFGPGTRLTVL.

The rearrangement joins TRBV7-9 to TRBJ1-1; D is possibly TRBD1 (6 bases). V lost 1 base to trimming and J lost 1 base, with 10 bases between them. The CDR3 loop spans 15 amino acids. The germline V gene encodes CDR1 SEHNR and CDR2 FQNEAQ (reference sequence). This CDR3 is CASSLVGTPNTEAFF. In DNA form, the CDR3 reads TGTGCCAGCAGCTTAGTCGGGACACCGAACACTGAAGCTTTCTTT.

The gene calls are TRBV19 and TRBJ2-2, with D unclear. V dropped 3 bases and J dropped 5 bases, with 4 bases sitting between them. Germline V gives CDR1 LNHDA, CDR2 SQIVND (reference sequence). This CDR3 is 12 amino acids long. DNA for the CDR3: TGTGCCAGTAGTATTCCTACCGGGGAGCTGTTTTTT. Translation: CASSIPTGELFF.

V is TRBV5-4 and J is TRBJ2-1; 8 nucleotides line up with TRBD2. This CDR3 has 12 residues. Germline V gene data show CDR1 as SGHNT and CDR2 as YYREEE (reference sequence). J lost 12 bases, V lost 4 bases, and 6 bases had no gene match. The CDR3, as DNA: TGTGCCAGCAGCCTTCCTAGCGGGTCGCAGTTCTTC. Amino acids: CASSLPSGSQFF.

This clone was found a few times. CDR3 nucleotides: TGTGCCAGCAGAACATCTGGAAACACCATATATTTT. Protein sequence: CASRTSGNTIYF. The V and J genes are TRBV6-5 and TRBJ1-3; no reliable D call. Germline loops: CDR1 MNHEY, CDR2 SVGAGI. The CDR3 spans 12 residues. Trimming left V 6 bases short and J 1 base short, with 4 bases between.

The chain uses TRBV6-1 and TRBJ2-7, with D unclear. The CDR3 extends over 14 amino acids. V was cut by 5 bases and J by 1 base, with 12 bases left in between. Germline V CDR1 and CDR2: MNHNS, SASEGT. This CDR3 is CASSPSGLSYEQYF. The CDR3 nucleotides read TGTGCCAGCAGTCCCAGTGGGCTGTCCTACGAGCAGTACTTC.

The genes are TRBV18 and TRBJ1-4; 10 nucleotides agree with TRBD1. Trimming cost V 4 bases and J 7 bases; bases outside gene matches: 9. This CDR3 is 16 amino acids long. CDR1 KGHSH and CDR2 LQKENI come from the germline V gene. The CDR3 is CASSLVTGGSGEKLFF. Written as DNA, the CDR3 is TGTGCCAGCTCACTAGTGACAGGGGGCTCAGGTGAAAAACTGTTTTTT.

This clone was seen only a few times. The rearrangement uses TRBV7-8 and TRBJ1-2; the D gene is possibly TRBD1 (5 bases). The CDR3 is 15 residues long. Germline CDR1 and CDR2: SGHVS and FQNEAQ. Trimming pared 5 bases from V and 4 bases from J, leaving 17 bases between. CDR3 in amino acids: CASSTPAGNAYGYTF. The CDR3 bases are TGTGCCAGCAGCACACCTGCAGGGAACGCCTATGGCTACACCTTC.

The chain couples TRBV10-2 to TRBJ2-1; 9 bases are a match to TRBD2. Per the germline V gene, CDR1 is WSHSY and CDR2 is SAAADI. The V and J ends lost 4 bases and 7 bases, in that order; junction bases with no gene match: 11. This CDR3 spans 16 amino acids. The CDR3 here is CASSGERGLAVNEQFF. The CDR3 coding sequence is TGCGCCAGCAGTGGCGAGAGGGGACTAGCAGTTAATGAGCAGTTCTTC.

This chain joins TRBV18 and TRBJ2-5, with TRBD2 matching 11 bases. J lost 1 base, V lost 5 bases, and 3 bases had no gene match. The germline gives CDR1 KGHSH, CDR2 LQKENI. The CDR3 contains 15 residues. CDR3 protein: CASSNGLAGQETQYF. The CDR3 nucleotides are TGTGCCAGCTCAAACGGACTAGCGGGCCAAGAGACCCAGTACTTC.

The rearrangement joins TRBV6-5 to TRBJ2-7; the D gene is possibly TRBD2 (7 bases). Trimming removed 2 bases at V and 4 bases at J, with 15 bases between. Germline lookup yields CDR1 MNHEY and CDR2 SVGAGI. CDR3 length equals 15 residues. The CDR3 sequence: CASSYAGGTIYEQYF. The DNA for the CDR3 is TGTGCCAGCAGTTACGCCGGGGGGACAATTTACGAGCAGTACTTC.

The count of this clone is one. As DNA, the CDR3 is TGTGCCAGCAGCCTCTGGCTAGCGGAGGGCACCGGGGAGCTGTTTTTT. The encoded protein is CASSLWLAEGTGELFF. The chain joins TRBV13 to TRBJ2-2; 7 nucleotides agree with TRBD2. The CDR3 consists of 16 residues. V was pared by 5 bases and J by 4 bases, with 10 bases of the junction left unmatched. Germline V gene lookup returns CDR1 PRHDT and CDR2 FYEKMQ (reference sequence).